This TCR beta chain was observed in a study of identifying expanded T cells in peripheral blood. Overall study results and limits: Across healthy donors, higher total template counts meant significantly greater roughly two-week count variance. About 1.2 clones differed between technical replicates, versus approximately 16 and 20 over time.

V was pared by 2 bases and J by 7 bases, with 17 bases between. Looked up from germline, CDR1 is SNHLY and CDR2 is FYNNEI. CDR3 length equals 16 residues. Collection occurred without any documented infections or immune events in donors. In this sample, this clone turned up once. Its cognate antigen is unknown. Sequenced by immunoSEQ multiplex PCR; TCRdb stores in-frame clones only, minus some. The table has 55,000 to 60,000 clones, roughly 89% seen once. Sequencing was carried out using blood. J is TRBJ1-4 and V is TRBV2; D is uncertain. The sequence was obtained from a person between 18 and 69 years old in good health. The DNA of the CDR3 is TGTGCCAGCAGTGAAAGGGCCCCCGGAGCGGGTGAAAAACTGTTTTTT. It yields the protein CASSERAPGAGEKLFF. The whole variable domain, filled in from reference TRBV2 and TRBJ1-4, reads EPEVTQTPSHQVTQMGQEVILRCVPISNHLYFYWYRQILGQKVEFLVSFYNNEISEKSEIFDDQFSVERPDGSNFTLKIRSTKLEDSAMYFCASSERAPGAGEKLFFGSGTQLSVL.